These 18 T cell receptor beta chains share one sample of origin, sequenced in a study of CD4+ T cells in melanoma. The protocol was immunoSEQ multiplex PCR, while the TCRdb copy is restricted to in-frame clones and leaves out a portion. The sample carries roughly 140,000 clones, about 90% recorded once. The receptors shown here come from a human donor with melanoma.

CDR3 DNA: TGTGCCAGTTCATTACAGGGTGATCAGCCCCAGCATTTT. Amino acid sequence: CASSLQGDQPQHF. J is TRBJ1-5 and V is TRBV6-1, with a tentative D call TRBD1 (6 bases). The V end lost 9 bases, the J end lost 5 bases, and 14 bases lay between the germline ends. Germline V CDR1 and CDR2: MNHNS, SASEGT. The CDR3 runs to 13 residues.

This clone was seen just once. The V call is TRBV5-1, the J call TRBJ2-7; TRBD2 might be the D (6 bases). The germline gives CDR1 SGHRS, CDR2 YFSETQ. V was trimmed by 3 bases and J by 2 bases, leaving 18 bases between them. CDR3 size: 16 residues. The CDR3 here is CASSSLGGSHPYEQYF. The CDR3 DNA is TGCGCCAGCAGCTCGTTGGGGGGTTCCCACCCCTACGAGCAGTACTTC.

CDR3 amino acids: CASSLAGNGQPQHF. CDR3 bases: TGCGCCAGCAGCTTGGCAGGGAATGGTCAGCCCCAGCATTTT. The chain combines TRBV5-1 with TRBJ1-5; TRBD1 is a possible D gene (5 bases). CDR3 size: 14 residues. V gave up 0 bases and J gave up 6 bases, with 10 bases separating them. Germline values: CDR1 SGHRS, CDR2 YFSETQ.

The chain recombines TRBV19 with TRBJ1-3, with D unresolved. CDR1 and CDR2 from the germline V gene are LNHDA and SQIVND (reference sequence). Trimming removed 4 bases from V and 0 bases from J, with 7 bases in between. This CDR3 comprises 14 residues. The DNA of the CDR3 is TGTGCCAGTAGTACTGACAACTCTGGAAACACCATATATTTT. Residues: CASSTDNSGNTIYF.

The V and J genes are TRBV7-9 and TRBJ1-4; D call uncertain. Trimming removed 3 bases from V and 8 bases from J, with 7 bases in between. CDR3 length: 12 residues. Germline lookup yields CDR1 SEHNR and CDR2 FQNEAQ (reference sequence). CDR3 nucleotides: TGTGCCAGCAGCTTCTCTCTCGAAAAACTGTTTTTT. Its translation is CASSFSLEKLFF.

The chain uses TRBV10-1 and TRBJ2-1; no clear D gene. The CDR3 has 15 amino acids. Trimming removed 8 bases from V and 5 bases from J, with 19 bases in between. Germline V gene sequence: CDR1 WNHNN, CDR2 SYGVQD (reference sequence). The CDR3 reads CASLHLQRSNNEQFF. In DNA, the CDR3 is TGCGCCAGCCTACACTTACAGAGGAGTAACAATGAGCAGTTCTTC.

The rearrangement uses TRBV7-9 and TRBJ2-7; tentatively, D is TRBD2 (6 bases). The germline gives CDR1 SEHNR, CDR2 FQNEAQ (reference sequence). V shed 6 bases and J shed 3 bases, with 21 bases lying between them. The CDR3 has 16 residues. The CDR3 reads CASSSDARGTNYEQYF. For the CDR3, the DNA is TGTGCCAGCAGTTCCGATGCGCGGGGCACCAACTACGAGCAGTACTTC.

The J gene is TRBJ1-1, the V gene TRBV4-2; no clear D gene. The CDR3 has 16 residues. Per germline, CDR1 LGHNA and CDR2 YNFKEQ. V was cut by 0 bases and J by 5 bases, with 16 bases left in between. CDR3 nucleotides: TGTGCCAGCAGCCAAGAACCGCATATAGGGAGTACTGAAGCTTTCTTT. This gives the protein CASSQEPHIGSTEAFF.

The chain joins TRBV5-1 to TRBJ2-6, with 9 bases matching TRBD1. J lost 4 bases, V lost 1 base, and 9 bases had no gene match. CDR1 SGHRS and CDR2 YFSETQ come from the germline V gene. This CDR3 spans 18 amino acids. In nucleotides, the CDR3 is TGCGCCAGCAGCTTGACGGGACAGGGAACCTCCGGGGCCAACGTCCTGACTTTC. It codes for CASSLTGQGTSGANVLTF.

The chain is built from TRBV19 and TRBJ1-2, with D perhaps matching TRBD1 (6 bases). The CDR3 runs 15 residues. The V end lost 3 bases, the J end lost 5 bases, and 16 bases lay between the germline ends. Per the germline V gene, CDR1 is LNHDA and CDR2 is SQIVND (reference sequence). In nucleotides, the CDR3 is TGTGCCAGTAGTATTAGCACCGGGACACTTTATGGCTACACCTTC. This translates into CASSISTGTLYGYTF. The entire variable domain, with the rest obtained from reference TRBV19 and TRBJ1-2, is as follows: DGGITQSPKYLFRKEGQNVTLSCEQNLNHDAMYWYRQDPGQGLRLIYYSQIVNDFQKGDIAEGYSVSREKKESFPLTVTSAQKNPTAFYLCASSISTGTLYGYTFGSGTRLTVV.

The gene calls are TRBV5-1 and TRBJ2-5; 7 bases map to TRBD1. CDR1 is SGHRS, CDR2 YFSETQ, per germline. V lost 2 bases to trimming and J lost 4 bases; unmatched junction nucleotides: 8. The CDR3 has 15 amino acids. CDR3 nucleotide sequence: TGCGCCAGCAGCTTACGGACAGGCGTGCGAGAGACCCAGTACTTC. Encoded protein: CASSLRTGVRETQYF.

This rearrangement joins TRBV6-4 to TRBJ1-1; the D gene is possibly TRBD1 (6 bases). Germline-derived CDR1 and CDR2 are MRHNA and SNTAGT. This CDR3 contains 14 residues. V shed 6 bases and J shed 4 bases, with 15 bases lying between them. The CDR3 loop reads CASREQGGTTEAFF. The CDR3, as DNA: TGTGCCAGCAGGGAACAGGGTGGCACCACTGAAGCTTTCTTT.

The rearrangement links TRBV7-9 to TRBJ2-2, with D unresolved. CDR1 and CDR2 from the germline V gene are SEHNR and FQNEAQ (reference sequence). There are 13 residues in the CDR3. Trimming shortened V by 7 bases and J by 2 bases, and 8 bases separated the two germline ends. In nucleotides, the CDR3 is TGTGCCAGCAAACAGCTAAACACCGGGGAGCTGTTTTTT. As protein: CASKQLNTGELFF.

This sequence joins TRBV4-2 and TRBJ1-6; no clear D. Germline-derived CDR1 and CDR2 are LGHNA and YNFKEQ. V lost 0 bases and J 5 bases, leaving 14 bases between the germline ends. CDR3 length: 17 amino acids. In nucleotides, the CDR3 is TGTGCCAGCAGCCAAGATAAGGGAAAACGTAATAATTCACCCCTCCACTTT. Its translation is CASSQDKGKRNNSPLHF.

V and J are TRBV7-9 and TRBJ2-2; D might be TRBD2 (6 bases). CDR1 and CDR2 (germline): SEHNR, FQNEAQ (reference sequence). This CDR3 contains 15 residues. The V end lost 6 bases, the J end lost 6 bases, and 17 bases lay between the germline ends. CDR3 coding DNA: TGTGCCAGCAGTTCGTCTCCTAGCGTCGCCGGGGAGCTGTTTTTT. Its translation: CASSSSPSVAGELFF.

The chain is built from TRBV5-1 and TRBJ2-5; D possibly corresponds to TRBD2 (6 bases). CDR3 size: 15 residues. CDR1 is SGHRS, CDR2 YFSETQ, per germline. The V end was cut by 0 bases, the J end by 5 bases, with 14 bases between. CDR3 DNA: TGCGCCAGCAGCTTGGCACGGGCCGCGGGGGAGACCCAGTACTTC. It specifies CASSLARAAGETQYF.

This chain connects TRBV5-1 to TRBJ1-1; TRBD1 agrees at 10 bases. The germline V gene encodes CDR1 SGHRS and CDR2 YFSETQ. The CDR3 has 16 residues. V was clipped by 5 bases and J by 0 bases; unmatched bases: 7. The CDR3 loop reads CASSDRDRGLNTEAFF. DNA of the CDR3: TGCGCCAGCAGTGACCGGGACAGGGGCCTGAACACTGAAGCTTTCTTT.

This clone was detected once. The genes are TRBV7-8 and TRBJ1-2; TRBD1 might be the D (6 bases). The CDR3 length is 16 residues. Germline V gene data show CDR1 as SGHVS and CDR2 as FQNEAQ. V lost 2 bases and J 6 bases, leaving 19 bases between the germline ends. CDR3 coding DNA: TGTGCCAGCAGCTTACCAACCACAGGGTTAAGGGATGGCTACACCTTC. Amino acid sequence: CASSLPTTGLRDGYTF.